This T cell receptor beta chain is from a study of blood T cell repertoires in COVID-19. On the study more broadly: Sources were T cells, B-cell-depleted T cells, or PBMCs; the material itself was cDNA or gDNA.

There are 14 residues in the CDR3. J lost 0 bases, V lost 6 bases, and 4 bases had no gene match. Germline CDR1 reads SGHVS; CDR2 reads FQNEAQ. Original handling: Nucleated cell counts were estimated from reference gene primer amplification. The protocol was immunoSEQ multiplex PCR, while the TCRdb copy is restricted to in-frame clones and leaves out a portion. From that table come the V and J calls and clone size; the DNA was used to work out D and trimming. The sample carries about 250,000 clones, roughly 87% recorded once. This TCR came from a man aged 18 to 29 with active or convalescent COVID-19. Sequencing was carried out using peripheral blood. The chain joins TRBV7-8 to TRBJ1-1, with 7 bases lining up with TRBD1. The CDR3 reads CASSSTGMNTEAFF. The CDR3, as DNA: TGTGCCAGCAGTTCGACAGGGATGAACACTGAAGCTTTCTTT.